This record concerns one TCR beta chain sequence. This clone was observed a few times. There is no known antigen for this receptor. One base away there is no much larger clone; base qualities are not given. The source of the sample is a study of TIL therapy for anti-PD-1-resistant metastatic lung cancer (dated by TCRdb to about 2021). Describing the broader study: A median age of 54 years (range about 35-75) and a median tumor PD-L1 proportion score of 6% were recorded among enrolled patients. Most of the cohort had lung adenocarcinoma, including four EGFR-mutant tumors and two ALK-rearranged tumors, and half of the patients were either current or former smokers. Across the cohort, whole-exome sequencing showed a median non-synonymous tumor mutation burden of approximately 1.5 mutations per megabase. T cell receptor beta sequencing of tumor and peripheral blood served to follow clonotypes across the tumor, the expanded TIL product, and serial blood samples.

The trim is 3 bases for V and 6 bases for J, with a gap of 5 bases between the germline ends. As encoded in the germline V gene, CDR1 is MNHNS while CDR2 is SASEGT. From its cysteine to its phenylalanine, the CDR3 spans 11 amino acids. Only CDR3 DNA is held: 33 bases, read in frame from base 1. The time point label for this specimen denotes: pre-treatment sample, taken before nivolumab and TIL therapy. Baseline tumor samples were excised metastases, mostly pleural nodules or supraclavicular lymph nodes, from the same resection used to grow TIL. Tumors were harvested prior to any PD-1/PD-L1 blockade, after which nivolumab was administered to patients, and lymphodepletion, expanded TIL infusion and IL-2 were given to patients who progressed. Between late 2017 and 2020, a dual-center phase I trial enrolled adults who had stage 4 NSCLC. Samples were obtained from a single-arm, open-label phase I trial in which tumor-infiltrating lymphocyte therapy with nivolumab was evaluated in advanced non-small cell lung cancer. Parts of each resected tumor were snap-frozen in liquid nitrogen and kept at -80 degrees C. Tumor regions of interest were selected on H&E sections using laser-capture macrodissection, ground into roughly 15 mg aliquots, and extracted using Qiagen Allprep kits.

TCR beta CDR3 regions were amplified from genomic DNA with the immunoSEQ v3 hsTCRB kit using bias-controlled multiplex PCR. TCR libraries were sequenced on an Illumina NextSeq 500 to around 2.2 million read pairs for survey level or 5-6 million for deep level. Concerning the study's data processing: Clonality was reported by immunoSEQ Analyzer software, which also assigned V, D and J genes and filtered out non-productive sequences. Repertoires of infused TIL and blood were compared using productive Simpson clonality and the Morisita overlap index of productive TRB rearrangements. The table was pulled from immuneACCESS by TCRdb, which kept in-frame rearrangements only. Such tables lose some clones; where checked, under half of the loss comes from unresolved V genes, and the rest has no known cause. Clonal size and the V and J genes are those of that table, whereas D and trimming came from the DNA. Counted in this sample were about 26,000 clones; about 63% of them appeared once. Clones ranked in the top ten supply more than 15% of the sample.

Beyond this particular receptor, the publication reports: Generalizability was limited because the cohort was highly selected, with more treatment-naive, never-smoker and oncogene-addicted patients included than is typical. Clonal turnover during TIL culture was high, and many clones enriched in the product were not detected in the baseline tumor, suggesting clonal contraction instead of faithful expansion. Higher clonality and lower diversity were observed in expanded TIL cultures than in baseline intratumoral T cells (median clonality about 6% vs 30%, p < 0.0001). The study protocol defined all tumor marker inferences as exploratory.

This receptor was identified in a woman aged 30 to 85 with non-small cell lung cancer. The chain is encoded by TRBV6-1 joined to TRBJ1-2; the D gene is unclear. This specimen was tumor tissue, taken at baseline. The DNA sequence follows: TGTGCCAGCAGTGAGCCAGATGGCTACACCTTC. This is translated as CASSEPDGYTF.